This T cell receptor beta chain stems from a study of patients and donors after allogeneic stem cell transplantation. Ten or more counts support this clonotype. TCRdb re-analysed the RT-PCR reads in MiXCR, keeping a single row per CDR3 protein. This table has fewer than 250,000 distinct CDR3 sequences, approximately 14% appearing once. The TCR originated in a human donor who was either an allogeneic HSCT recipient or a stem cell or donor lymphocyte infusion donor (not recorded which). It is not recorded whose cells these are; they may come from a transplant donor. The specimen sequenced was blood, either unsorted or a sorted T cell fraction (not recorded which).

CDR3 residues: CASSLPVGASNEQFF. Here the CDR3 DNA reads TGCGCCAGCAGCCTACCGGTAGGGGCTAGTAATGAGCAGTTCTTC. V is TRBV5-1 and J is TRBJ2-1, with D tentatively TRBD1 (5 bases). V lost 4 bases, J lost 7 bases, and 18 bases lay in between. This CDR3 has 15 amino acids. Germline CDR1 SGHRS, CDR2 YFSETQ. Using reference TRBV5-1 and TRBJ2-1 for the parts outside the CDR3, the full variable domain is KAGVTQTPRYLIKTRGQQVTLSCSPISGHRSVSWYQQTPGQGLQFLFEYFSETQRNKGNFPGRFSGRQFSNSRSEMNVSTLELGDSALYLCASSLPVGASNEQFFGPGTRLTVL.